The source of this T cell receptor beta chain is a study of blood T cell repertoires in COVID-19. Study-level background: T cells, B-cell-depleted T cells, or PBMCs supplied cDNA or gDNA.

The CDR3 is 18 residues long. The germline gives CDR1 MGHRA, CDR2 YSYEKL. V lost 4 bases and J lost 4; bases outside the gene matches: 13. Clones were sequenced by immunoSEQ multiplex PCR, and TCRdb holds only the in-frame ones, with some missing. The sample carries about 80,000 clones, around nine tenths recorded once. The J gene is TRBJ2-1, the V gene TRBV4-1; 10 nucleotides match TRBD1. Sequenced input: peripheral blood. The sequence was obtained from a woman over 75 with active or convalescent COVID-19. The CDR3 loop is CASSRTSDRGQGYNEQFF. The DNA for the CDR3 is TGCGCCAGCAGCCGGACCTCCGACAGGGGGCAGGGTTACAATGAGCAGTTCTTC.